This record covers a single TCR beta chain. Template switching supplied a universal primer site; unique molecular identifiers were carried on the cDNA. TCRdb passed the 5' RACE reads through MiXCR, listing each CDR3 protein once. The repertoire consists of hundreds of thousands of distinct CDR3 sequences, with 18% occurring once and the leading ten covering over 10%. Germline loops: CDR1 MNHNS, CDR2 SASEGT. The CDR3 totals 15 residues. V dropped 6 bases and J dropped 8; count of bases not matched to a gene: 9. The record originates from a study of identical twins. The same sample was also used in a study of T cells expressing NK-cell markers. That source notes: Among the experiments, several used an anti-gamma-delta TCR antibody to restrict sorting to alpha-beta TCR T cells.

This sequence originates from a woman aged 18-29 years in good health. The chain employs TRBV6-1 and TRBJ2-3, with 12 bases aligning to TRBD1. The sample was PBMCs. DNA for the CDR3: TGTGCCAGCAGGGCCGGGACAGGGGGCCAAATTACGCAGTATTTT. Translating it yields CASRAGTGGQITQYF.